Below, 23 T cell receptor beta chains from the same sample are listed, as sequenced in a study of CD8 T cells in Susac syndrome. RNA amounts of roughly 0.45 to 1 ug underwent reverse transcription with random hexamers. TCRdb reanalysed the immunoSEQ multiplex PCR reads using MiXCR and keeps one entry per CDR3 protein. The table lists fewer than 35,000 distinct CDR3 sequences, about 93% of them singletons. Sequencing used CD8+ T cells from PBMCs. These receptors all stem from a human donor in good health.

The chain couples TRBV6-2 or TRBV6-3 to TRBJ2-1, with TRBD2 identical over 9 bases. Per the germline V gene, CDR1 is MNHEY and CDR2 is SVGEGT. V shed 0 bases and J 2 bases; nucleotides not matched to a gene: 2. CDR3 size: 16 residues. The CDR3 nucleotides are TGTGCCAGCAGTTACTCCGCGGGGGGGCCCTACAATGAGCAGTTCTTC. Translating gives CASSYSAGGPYNEQFF.

The genes are TRBV4-3 and TRBJ2-1, with 13 bases that match TRBD2. V gave up 4 bases and J gave up 2 bases; unmatched junction bases: 5. Germline loops: CDR1 LGHNA, CDR2 YSLEER. The CDR3 runs 17 residues. The CDR3 spells CASSRTSGGATYNEQFF. The CDR3 bases are TGCGCCAGCAGCCGAACTAGCGGGGGGGCAACCTACAATGAGCAGTTCTTC.

In this sample, this clonotype turned up once. The CDR3 ends on some other residue instead of the conserved phenylalanine or tryptophan, so this is likely a read error. The V gene is TRBV6-5, the J gene TRBJ2-6; D is ambiguous. Trimming stripped 4 bases from V and 0 bases from J, with 7 bases between. The CDR3 is 15 amino acids. Germline CDR1 is MNHEY and CDR2 is SVGAGI. CDR3 region: CASSLQSSGANVLTS. The CDR3 DNA reads TGTGCCAGCAGTTTACAGAGCTCTGGGGCCAACGTCCTGACTTCC.

The chain joins TRBV29-1 to TRBJ2-2, with D uncertain. The CDR3 has 13 amino acids. Germline V lookup: CDR1 SQVTM, CDR2 ANQGSEA. Trimming pared 1 base from V and 2 bases from J, leaving 5 bases between. DNA for the CDR3: TGCAGCGTTGAAGTGGTCAACACCGGGGAGCTGTTTTTT. It encodes CSVEVVNTGELFF.

V usage is TRBV24-1 and J usage is TRBJ2-2; D is uncertain. Trimming shortened V by 0 bases and J by 2 bases, and 3 bases separated the two germline ends. The CDR3 has 14 residues. Looked up from germline, CDR1 is KGHDR and CDR2 is SFDVKD. The CDR3: CATSDLDNTGELFF. CDR3 DNA sequence: TGTGCCACCAGTGATTTGGACAACACCGGGGAGCTGTTTTTT.

The V gene is TRBV4-1, the J gene TRBJ2-2, with D perhaps matching TRBD1 (6 bases). CDR1 is MGHRA, CDR2 YSYEKL, per germline. This CDR3 is built from 15 residues. Trimming pared 3 bases from V and 3 bases from J, leaving 11 bases between. Written as DNA, the CDR3 is TGCGCCAGCAGCCACTCCAGGGGTTACACCGGGGAGCTGTTTTTT. Protein: CASSHSRGYTGELFF.

The V call is TRBV27, the J call TRBJ2-3; D unresolved. CDR3 length equals 12 residues. In germline, CDR1 is MNHEY, CDR2 SMNVEV (reference sequence). Trimming cost V 4 bases and J 5 bases, with 7 bases left between them. CDR3 sequence reads: CASSYLGDTQYF. The CDR3 DNA reads TGTGCCAGCAGTTATCTTGGAGATACGCAGTATTTT.

This rearrangement joins TRBV7-2 to TRBJ2-1, with a tentative D call TRBD2 (6 bases). Germline V gene lookup returns CDR1 SGHTA and CDR2 FQGNSA. Trimming shortened V by 6 bases and J by 5 bases, and 17 bases separated the two germline ends. The CDR3 length is 15 residues. The CDR3 loop reads CASRPAGRSNNEQFF. CDR3 bases: TGTGCCAGCAGACCCGCAGGGAGGAGCAACAATGAGCAGTTCTTC.

The rearrangement joins TRBV7-2 to TRBJ2-7, with 9 positions matching TRBD1. CDR1 is SGHTA, CDR2 FQGNSA, per germline. V trimming: 2 bases; J trimming: 6 bases; junction bases outside the gene matches: 14. The CDR3 contains 17 residues. CDR3 loop: CASSLMAGTGSFREQYF. CDR3 DNA: TGTGCCAGCAGCTTAATGGCGGGGACAGGGAGTTTTCGCGAGCAGTACTTC.

This rearrangement joins TRBV20-1 to TRBJ2-1, with 9 bases that match TRBD2. V lost 6 bases to trimming and J lost 4 bases; unmatched junction nucleotides: 7. The CDR3 has 14 residues. Germline CDR1 DFQATT, CDR2 SNEGSKA (reference sequence). In DNA, the CDR3 is TGCAGTGCGAAGAGCGGGGGGCCGTACAATGAGCAGTTCTTC. As protein: CSAKSGGPYNEQFF.

The chain couples TRBV7-9 to TRBJ1-1; 7 bases fit TRBD1. V was clipped by 5 bases and J by 7 bases; unmatched bases: 4. The V gene's germline CDR1 is SEHNR and CDR2 FQNEAQ (reference sequence). The CDR3 loop spans 12 amino acids. This chain's CDR3 is CASSDGTDEAFF. The CDR3 DNA reads as TGTGCCAGCAGCGACGGGACAGATGAAGCTTTCTTT. The full variable domain, completed using reference TRBV7-9 and TRBJ1-1, is DTGVSQNPRHKITKRGQNVTFRCDPISEHNRLYWYRQTLGQGPEFLTYFQNEAQLEKSRLLSDRFSAERPKGSFSTLEIQRTEQGDSAMYLCASSDGTDEAFFGQGTRLTVV.

This clonotype was observed a single time. The V gene is TRBV20-1, the J gene TRBJ2-7; TRBD1 matches 9 bases. The V and J ends lost 5 bases and 4 bases, in that order; junction bases with no gene match: 9. The CDR3 has 14 amino acids. The germline V gene has CDR1 DFQATT and CDR2 SNEGSKA (reference sequence). The CDR3 sequence is CSAPGGTGRYEQYF. In nucleotides, the CDR3 is TGCAGTGCTCCCGGGGGGACAGGGCGATACGAGCAGTACTTC.

This chain connects TRBV4-1 to TRBJ2-2; no clear D gene. This CDR3 spans 16 amino acids. V was pared by 0 bases and J by 3 bases, with 11 bases between. Germline lookup yields CDR1 MGHRA and CDR2 YSYEKL. CDR3 sequence: CASSQDRRPDTGELFF. Written as DNA, the CDR3 is TGCGCCAGCAGCCAAGATCGGCGGCCAGACACCGGGGAGCTGTTTTTT.

The chain carries TRBV6-5 and TRBJ1-5; D not certain. The CDR3 loop spans 14 amino acids. Trimming shortened V by 0 bases and J by 5 bases, and 8 bases separated the two germline ends. The germline V gene encodes CDR1 MNHEY and CDR2 SVGAGI. The CDR3, as DNA: TGTGCCAGCAGTTACTCTGACGTGGATCAGCCCCAGCATTTT. Translating it yields CASSYSDVDQPQHF.

The rearrangement joins TRBV27 to TRBJ1-1, with a possible D match to TRBD1 (6 bases). The germline gives CDR1 MNHEY, CDR2 SMNVEV (reference sequence). Trimming removed 9 bases at V and 0 bases at J, with 17 bases between. The CDR3 totals 15 residues. The CDR3 DNA is TGTGCCAGTCACATGGTACAGGGAGTGAACACTGAAGCTTTCTTT. As protein: CASHMVQGVNTEAFF.

The chain is built from TRBV15 and TRBJ2-3; a possible D gene is TRBD2 (5 bases). The V gene's germline CDR1 is LNHNV and CDR2 YYDKDF (reference sequence). The CDR3 spans 16 residues. Trimming pared 7 bases from V and 3 bases from J, leaving 20 bases between. CDR3 region: CATTRRGNSGTDTQYF. CDR3 bases: TGTGCCACCACCCGGAGAGGGAACAGCGGAACAGATACGCAGTATTTT.

The chain carries TRBV12-3 or TRBV12-4 and TRBJ1-1; D uncertain. Deletions cut 3 bases from V and 6 bases from J, with 14 bases between. CDR3 size: 14 residues. Written as DNA, the CDR3 is TGTGCCAGCAGTTTCGGACCCCTAGGCCCTGAAGCTTTCTTT. Amino acid sequence: CASSFGPLGPEAFF.

The chain carries TRBV24-1 and TRBJ2-2; D is ambiguous. This CDR3 is 11 amino acids long. The V end lost 5 bases, the J end lost 5 bases, and 2 bases lay between the germline ends. Germline CDR1 reads KGHDR; CDR2 reads SFDVKD. CDR3 protein: CATSATGELFF. The CDR3 DNA is TGTGCCACCAGTGCAACCGGGGAGCTGTTTTTT.

This chain links TRBV12-3 or TRBV12-4 with TRBJ2-3, with D maybe TRBD1 (6 bases). Deletions cut 1 base from V and 5 bases from J, with 16 bases between. The length of the CDR3 is 16 residues. The CDR3 sequence is CASSLVPVQGKDTQYF. The CDR3 coding sequence is TGTGCCAGCAGTTTAGTCCCGGTACAGGGCAAAGATACGCAGTATTTT.

V gene TRBV7-9 combines with J gene TRBJ2-3; D possibly corresponds to TRBD1 (6 bases). Germline CDR1 and CDR2: SEHNR and FQNEAQ (reference sequence). The ends were cut back, 0 bases at V and 4 bases at J, with 14 bases in the middle. CDR3 length: 16 residues. CDR3 protein: CASSLAPGEAPDTQYF. The CDR3 DNA reads as TGTGCCAGCAGCTTAGCACCAGGGGAAGCCCCAGATACGCAGTATTTT.

The J gene is TRBJ2-1, the V gene TRBV19; TRBD2 matches 9 bases. The length of the CDR3 is 15 residues. V lost 3 bases and J lost 8; bases outside the gene matches: 8. In germline, CDR1 is LNHDA, CDR2 SQIVND (reference sequence). The CDR3 loop is CASSISLAGFDEQFF. In DNA form, the CDR3 reads TGTGCCAGTAGTATTTCGCTAGCGGGGTTCGATGAGCAGTTCTTC.

CDR3 sequence (DNA): TGTGCCAGCAGTCCTATAGGGGCCCCCCAAGAGACCCAGTACTTC. Its protein is CASSPIGAPQETQYF. The V call is TRBV2, the J call TRBJ2-5, with D perhaps matching TRBD1 (5 bases). V was trimmed by 5 bases and J by 1 base, leaving 14 bases between them. Per germline, CDR1 SNHLY and CDR2 FYNNEI. The CDR3 extends over 15 amino acids.

For the CDR3, the DNA is TGTGCCAGCAGTTTATCGGTGAAAGAGACCCAGTACTTC. Translation: CASSLSVKETQYF. The rearrangement joins TRBV12-3 or TRBV12-4 to TRBJ2-5; D not certain. V was cut by 2 bases and J by 3 bases, with 7 bases left in between. This CDR3 is built from 13 residues.